This is a list of T cell receptor beta chains from one sample in a study of blood T cell repertoires in COVID-19. Data came from immunoSEQ multiplex PCR; TCRdb stores just in-frame clones and leaves some out. The data hold around 140,000 clones, with about 83% observed a single time. Sequencing input: peripheral blood. These receptors were obtained from a man between 25 and 39 years old with COVID-19, enrolled during active disease. Each CDR3 is given with its conserved first and last residue. A D gene is named only where the DNA matches it firmly. Clone size appears in some rows only: once, few, many, or a class for an expanded clone.

V gene,clone size,J gene,D gene,CDR3 DNA,CDR3 protein
TRBV11-2,.,TRBJ1-2,.,TGTGCCAGCAGCTTACCAGGCGTAAACTATGGCTACACCTTC,CASSLPGVNYGYTF
TRBV28,.,TRBJ2-2,TRBD2,TGTGCCAGCATTCGGGAGGCTCGGCGCAGCACCGGGGAGCTGTTTTTT,CASIREARRSTGELFF
TRBV28,.,TRBJ1-2,.,TGTGCCAGCAGTTTATCATTTGCGGGGGGCCTCTATGGCTACACCTTC,CASSLSFAGGLYGYTF
TRBV10-1,few,TRBJ2-1,TRBD2,TGCGCCAGCAGGCTGGGACTAGCGGGAGCAAGCAATGAGCAGTTCTTC,CASRLGLAGASNEQFF
TRBV27,.,TRBJ2-6,.,TGTGCCAGCAGGGGGGGTGGGGCCAACGTCCTGACTTTC,CASRGGGANVLTF
TRBV28,.,TRBJ2-1,TRBD1,TGTGCCAGCAGTACAGGGGGTGGCTACAATGAGCAGTTCTTC,CASSTGGGYNEQFF
TRBV5-4,.,TRBJ2-2,.,TGTGCCAGCAGCCCCGGGGGGCGCCCGAACACCGGGGAGCTGTTTTTT,CASSPGGRPNTGELFF
TRBV2,.,TRBJ1-4,.,TGTGCCAGCAGTGGTTTCAGTGTTAATGAAAAACTGTTTTTT,CASSGFSVNEKLFF
TRBV4-2,once,TRBJ2-4,TRBD2,TGTGCCAGCAGCCAAGTCATGACTAGCGGGGGGGTTTCCATTCAGTACTTC,CASSQVMTSGGVSIQYF
TRBV11-2,.,TRBJ1-4,TRBD1,TGTGCCAGCAGCCGAACCAGGGGGACTAATGAAAAACTGTTTTTT,CASSRTRGTNEKLFF
TRBV24-1,few,TRBJ2-1,.,TGTGCCACCAGTGGCCAGTACAATGAGCAGTTCTTC,CATSGQYNEQFF
TRBV2,.,TRBJ1-2,.,TGTGCCAGCAGTGAGCAGGGCGACCACTATGGCTACACCTTC,CASSEQGDHYGYTF
TRBV20-1,once,TRBJ2-7,.,TGCAGTGGGGTCATGAGCGGTGAGCAGTACTTC,CSGVMSGEQYF
TRBV28,.,TRBJ1-6,.,TGTGCCAGCTGGGGGGGGGATTCACCCCTCCACTTT,CASWGGDSPLHF
TRBV28,.,TRBJ2-2,.,TGTGCCAGCAGTTTTTATGGATCTCGGGGAGGGGAGCTGTTTTTT,CASSFYGSRGGELFF